This entry is about one TCR beta chain. Its antigen is unknown. This CDR3 has 16 residues. The germline V gene has CDR1 SGHRS and CDR2 YFSETQ. Trimming cost V 0 bases and J 7 bases; bases outside gene matches: 7. The data were taken from a study of T cell repertoires in ileal Crohn's disease. Study-level background: About half received postoperative treatment, around 10 with thiopurines and around 20 anti-TNF. Overall study findings and caveats: Compared with CD4 T cells, sorted CD8 cells carried more expanded clones. All patients with clonality above 26.8% had endoscopic recurrence.

Approximately 500 nanograms of biopsy DNA per sample underwent TCRB immunosequencing. The data were produced by immunoSEQ multiplex PCR, yet TCRdb's version contains in-frame clones alone and is incomplete. The sample lists 5,600 or so clones, around 85% seen once, with 9% to 10% in the top ten. Sequenced: ileal tissue. The receptor's source is an adult with Crohn's disease. The V call is TRBV5-1, the J call TRBJ2-2, with 9 bases aligning to TRBD1. The CDR3 loop is CASSLDGTGFVGELFF. CDR3 bases: TGCGCCAGCAGCTTGGATGGGACAGGGTTCGTCGGGGAGCTGTTTTTT.